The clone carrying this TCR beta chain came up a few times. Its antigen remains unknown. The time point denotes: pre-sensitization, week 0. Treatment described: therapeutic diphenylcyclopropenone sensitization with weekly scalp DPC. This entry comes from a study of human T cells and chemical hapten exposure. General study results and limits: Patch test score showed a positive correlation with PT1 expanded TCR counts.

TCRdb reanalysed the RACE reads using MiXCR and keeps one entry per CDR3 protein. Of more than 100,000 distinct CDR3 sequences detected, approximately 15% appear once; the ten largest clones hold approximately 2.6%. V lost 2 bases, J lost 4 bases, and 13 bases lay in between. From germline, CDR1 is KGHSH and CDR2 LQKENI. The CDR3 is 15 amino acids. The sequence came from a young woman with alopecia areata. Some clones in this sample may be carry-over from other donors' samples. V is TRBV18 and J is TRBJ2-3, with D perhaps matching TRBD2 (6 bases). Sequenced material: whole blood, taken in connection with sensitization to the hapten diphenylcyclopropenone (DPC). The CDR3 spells CASSPMGGVADTQYF. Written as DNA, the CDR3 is TGTGCCAGCTCACCAATGGGGGGAGTCGCAGATACGCAGTATTTT.